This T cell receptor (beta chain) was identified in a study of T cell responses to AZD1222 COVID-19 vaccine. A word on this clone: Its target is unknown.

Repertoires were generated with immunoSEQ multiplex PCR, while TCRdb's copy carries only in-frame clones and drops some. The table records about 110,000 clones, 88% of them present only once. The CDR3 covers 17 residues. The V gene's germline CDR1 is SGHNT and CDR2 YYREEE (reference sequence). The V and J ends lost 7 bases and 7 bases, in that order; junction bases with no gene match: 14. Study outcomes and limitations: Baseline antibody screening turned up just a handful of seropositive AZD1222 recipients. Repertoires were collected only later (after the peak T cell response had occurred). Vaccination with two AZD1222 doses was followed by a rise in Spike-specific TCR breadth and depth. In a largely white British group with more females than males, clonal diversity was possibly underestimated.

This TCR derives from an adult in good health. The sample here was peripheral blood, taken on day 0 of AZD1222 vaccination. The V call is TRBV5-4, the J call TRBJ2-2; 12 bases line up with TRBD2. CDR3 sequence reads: CASQPTSGGSLGGELFF. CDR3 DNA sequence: TGTGCCAGCCAACCGACTAGCGGGGGCTCCCTCGGCGGGGAGCTGTTTTTT.